This T cell receptor (beta chain) comes out of a study of PD-L1 blockade in urothelial cancer. Study-wide background: Samples came from 3 weeks, at the second dose, and 6 weeks into treatment.

CDR1 is SGHRS, CDR2 YFSETQ, per germline. The CDR3 is made up of 18 amino acids. Trimming took 5 bases from V and 8 from J; bases not matched to a gene: 15. As for time point: pretreatment peripheral blood. Locally advanced or metastatic urothelial carcinoma was diagnosed in the patients. Some clones are missing from TCRdb's copy, which holds only in-frame ones; the method was immunoSEQ multiplex PCR. The data contain tens of thousands of clones, 65% to 90% of them singletons. Study conclusions and caveats: Sub-median blood TCR clonality before treatment predicted longer survival.

Note on this clone: Antigen specificity is unknown.

This specimen consisted of PBMCs, obtained around atezolizumab (anti-PD-L1) treatment. This TCR came from a man aged 65-85 years with urothelial cancer. This chain uses TRBV5-1 with TRBJ2-1, with 14 bases fitting TRBD2. The CDR3 bases are TGCGCCAGCAGAGCCGGGACTAGCGGGAGTGGTGGCCTGGATGAGCAGTTCTTC. Translation gives CASRAGTSGSGGLDEQFF.